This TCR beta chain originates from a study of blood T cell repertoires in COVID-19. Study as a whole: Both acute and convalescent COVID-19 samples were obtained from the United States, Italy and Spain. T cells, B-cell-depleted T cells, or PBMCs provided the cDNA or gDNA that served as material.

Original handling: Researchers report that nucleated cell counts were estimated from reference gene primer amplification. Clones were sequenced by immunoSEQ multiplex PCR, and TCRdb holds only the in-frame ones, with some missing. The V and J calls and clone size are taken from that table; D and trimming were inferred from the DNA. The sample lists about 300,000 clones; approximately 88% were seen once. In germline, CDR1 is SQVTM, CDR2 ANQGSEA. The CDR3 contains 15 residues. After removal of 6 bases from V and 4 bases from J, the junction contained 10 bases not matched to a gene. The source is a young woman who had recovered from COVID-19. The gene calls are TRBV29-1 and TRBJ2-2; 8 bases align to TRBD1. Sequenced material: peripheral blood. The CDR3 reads CSVHGQGAGTGELFF. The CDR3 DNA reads TGCAGCGTCCACGGACAGGGAGCGGGCACCGGGGAGCTGTTTTTT.